The sequence of this TCR beta chain was determined in a study of CD8+CD57+ T cells in acquired aplastic anemia. Genomic DNA served as template for TCR beta VDJ and CDR3 profiling. TCRdb re-derived calls from the reads in MiXCR, one entry per CDR3 protein. The table records about 98,000 distinct CDR3 sequences, around 68% of them present only once. This clonotype was counted between two and nine times. It was patients with CD8+CD57+ cell expansion by flow cytometry who were chosen for sequencing. CDR3 length: 12 residues. The germline V gene encodes CDR1 DFQATT and CDR2 SNEGSKA (reference sequence). The J segment lost 12 bases and the V segment lost 3 bases, leaving 10 bases of the junction unmatched.

Sequencing used sorted CD4+, CD8+, or CD8+CD57+ T cells (not recorded which) from PBMCs. This rearrangement joins TRBV20-1 to TRBJ2-7; 8 nucleotides align to TRBD2. This clonotype was obtained from a human donor with aplastic anemia. CDR3 residues: CSARPAGGRAYF. In DNA form, the CDR3 reads TGCAGTGCTAGGCCCGCGGGGGGCAGAGCGTACTTC.